Sequencing of this T cell receptor (beta chain) was carried out in a study of blood T cell repertoires in COVID-19. With V trimmed by 10 bases and J by 2 bases, 18 bases remained unmatched. Germline V gene data show CDR1 as SEHNR and CDR2 as FQNEAQ (reference sequence). The CDR3 runs 18 residues. TCRdb keeps only in-frame clones here, not all; method: immunoSEQ multiplex PCR. The repertoire holds fewer than 450,000 clones, with over 70% as singletons. This sequence was found in a woman aged 50 to 65 with COVID-19, enrolled during active disease. The rearrangement links TRBV7-9 to TRBJ2-2, with 8 bases that match TRBD2. The source material was peripheral blood. The chain's CDR3 is CATQPSRVAGLNTGELFF. Written as DNA, the CDR3 is TGTGCCACCCAACCGTCGCGGGTAGCGGGATTAAACACCGGGGAGCTGTTTTTT.